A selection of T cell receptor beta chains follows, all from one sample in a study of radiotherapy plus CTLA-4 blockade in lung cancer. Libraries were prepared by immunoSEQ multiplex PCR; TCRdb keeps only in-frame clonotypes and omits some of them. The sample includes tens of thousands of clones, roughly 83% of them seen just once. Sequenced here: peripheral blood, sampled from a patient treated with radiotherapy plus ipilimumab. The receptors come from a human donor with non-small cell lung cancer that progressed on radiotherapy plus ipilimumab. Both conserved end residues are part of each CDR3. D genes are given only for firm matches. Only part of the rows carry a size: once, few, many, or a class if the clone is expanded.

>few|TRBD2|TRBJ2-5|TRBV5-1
TGCGCCAGCAGCCGACGGACTAGCGGGGGCGGCGACCAGTACTTC
CASSRRTSGGGDQYF
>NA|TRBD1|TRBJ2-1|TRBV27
TGTGCCAGCAGTTCAGGACAGGGGGTTTCCTACAATGAGCAGTTCTTC
CASSSGQGVSYNEQFF
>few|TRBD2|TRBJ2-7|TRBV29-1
TGCAGCGGGTGGACTAGCCCGAACGAGCAGTACTTC
CSGWTSPNEQYF
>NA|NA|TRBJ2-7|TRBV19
TGTGCCAGTAGTTCGTCCCCCGGGAACGAGCAGTACTTC
CASSSSPGNEQYF
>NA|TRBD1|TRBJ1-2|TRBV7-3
TGTGCCAGCAGCCCGACAGGGTTGGAGGGCTACACCTTC
CASSPTGLEGYTF
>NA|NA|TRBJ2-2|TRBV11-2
TGTGCCAGCTCTGACAGCAGGTGGGGGGAGCTGTTTTTT
CASSDSRWGELFF
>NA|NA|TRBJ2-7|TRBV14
TGTGCCAGCAGCCAAGATTATGTGGAGGCAAGCTCCTACGAGCAGTACTTC
CASSQDYVEASSYEQYF
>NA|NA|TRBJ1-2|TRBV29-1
TGCAGCGTTGAAGCAAGGAAGGTTTTAGGAGGCTACACCTTC
CSVEARKVLGGYTF
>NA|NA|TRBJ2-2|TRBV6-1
TGTGCCAGCAGTGTCCTAGCCACCGGGGAGCTGTTTTTT
CASSVLATGELFF
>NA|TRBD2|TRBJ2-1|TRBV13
TGTGCCAGCAGCTTCGCCAGCGGGGGTGAGCAGTTCTTC
CASSFASGGEQFF
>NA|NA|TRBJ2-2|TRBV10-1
TGCGCCAGCAGTGGAGGAGGCACCGGGGAGCTGTTTTTT
CASSGGGTGELFF
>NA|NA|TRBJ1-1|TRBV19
TGTGCCAGTAGTATAACGGCCGGCCCTGAAGCTTTCTTT
CASSITAGPEAFF
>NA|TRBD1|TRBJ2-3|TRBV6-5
TGTGCCAGCAGTTCGGCCGGGACAGGGTATCTGGATACGCAGTATTTT
CASSSAGTGYLDTQYF
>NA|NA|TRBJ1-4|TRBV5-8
TGTGCCAGCAGCTTGAGGAATACGAATGAAAAACTGTTTTTT
CASSLRNTNEKLFF
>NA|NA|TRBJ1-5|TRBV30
TGTGCCTGGAGTCGGATAAATCAGCCCCAGCATTTT
CAWSRINQPQHF
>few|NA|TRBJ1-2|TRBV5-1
TGCGCCAGCAGCGCCGACAGATATGGCTACACCTTC
CASSADRYGYTF
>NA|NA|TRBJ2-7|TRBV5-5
TGTGCCAGCAGCTTGGATCTTGGACAGTCGTCCTACGAGCAGTACTTC
CASSLDLGQSSYEQYF
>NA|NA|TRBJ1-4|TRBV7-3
TGTGCCAGCAGCCCAGGAGGGGCCTCAACTAATGAAAAACTGTTTTTT
CASSPGGASTNEKLFF
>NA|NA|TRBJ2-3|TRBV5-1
TGCGCCAGCAGCTTGGGGACTCTTACAGATACGCAGTATTTT
CASSLGTLTDTQYF
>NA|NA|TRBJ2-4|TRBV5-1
TGCGCCAGCAGCTTGGTAGGGCAGGGGGAGGAAAACATTCAGTACTTC
CASSLVGQGEENIQYF
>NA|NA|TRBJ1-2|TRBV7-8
TGTGCCAGCAGCTTAATGAGCGTGGCAGCGTATGGCTACACCTTC
CASSLMSVAAYGYTF
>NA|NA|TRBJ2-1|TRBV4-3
TGCGCCAGCAGCCAAGATGGGACGGCAGACAATGAGCAGTTCTTC
CASSQDGTADNEQFF
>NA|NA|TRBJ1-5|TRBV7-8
TGTGCCAGCAGCTTTTCAGGGCAGAGCAATCAGCCCCAGCATTTT
CASSFSGQSNQPQHF
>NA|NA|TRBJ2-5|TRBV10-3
TGTGCCATCAGCACAGCCTCAGAGACCCAGTACTTC
CAISTASETQYF
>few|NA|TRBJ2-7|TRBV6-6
TGTGCCAGCAGTTACGGGTCAGGGGGGACCTACGAGCAGTACTTC
CASSYGSGGTYEQYF
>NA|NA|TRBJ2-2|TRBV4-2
TGTGCCAGCAGCCAAGATCCCGGAAACACCGGGGAGCTGTTTTTT
CASSQDPGNTGELFF
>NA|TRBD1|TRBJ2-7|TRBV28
TGTGCCAGCAATGCAGGGGGCACTTGGACCTACGAGCAGTACTTC
CASNAGGTWTYEQYF
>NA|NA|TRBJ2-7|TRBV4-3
TGCGCCAGCAGCCAAGAAGAGGAGACCCCAGGAGAGCAGTACTTC
CASSQEEETPGEQYF
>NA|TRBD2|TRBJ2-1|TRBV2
TGTGCCAGCAGAAGACTAGCGGGAGGGACTCGGAAGAACAATGAGCAGTTCTTC
CASRRLAGGTRKNNEQFF
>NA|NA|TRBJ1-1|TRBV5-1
TGCGCCAGCAGCCTCACGTACTCGGGGACTGAAGCTTTCTTT
CASSLTYSGTEAFF
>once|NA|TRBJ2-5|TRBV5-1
TGCGCCAGCAGCCCAGAGAGAGAGACCCAGTACTTC
CASSPERETQYF
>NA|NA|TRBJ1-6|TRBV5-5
TGTGCCAGCCTGATGGGTGACGCATGGAATTCACCCCTCCACTTT
CASLMGDAWNSPLHF
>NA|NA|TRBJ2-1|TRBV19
TGTGCCAGTAGCAGCGGAGCCCACTACAATGAGCAGTTCTTC
CASSSGAHYNEQFF
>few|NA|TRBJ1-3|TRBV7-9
TGTGCCAGCAGCTTAGCCTCGGGTGCTGCGCCTGGAAACACCATATATTTT
CASSLASGAAPGNTIYF
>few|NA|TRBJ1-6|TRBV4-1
TGCGCCAGCAGCCAAGAGGCGTTTTCACCCCTCCACTTT
CASSQEAFSPLHF
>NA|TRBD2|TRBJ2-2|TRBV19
TGTGCCAGTAGTAAGACTAGCGGAACCGGGGAGCTGTTTTTT
CASSKTSGTGELFF